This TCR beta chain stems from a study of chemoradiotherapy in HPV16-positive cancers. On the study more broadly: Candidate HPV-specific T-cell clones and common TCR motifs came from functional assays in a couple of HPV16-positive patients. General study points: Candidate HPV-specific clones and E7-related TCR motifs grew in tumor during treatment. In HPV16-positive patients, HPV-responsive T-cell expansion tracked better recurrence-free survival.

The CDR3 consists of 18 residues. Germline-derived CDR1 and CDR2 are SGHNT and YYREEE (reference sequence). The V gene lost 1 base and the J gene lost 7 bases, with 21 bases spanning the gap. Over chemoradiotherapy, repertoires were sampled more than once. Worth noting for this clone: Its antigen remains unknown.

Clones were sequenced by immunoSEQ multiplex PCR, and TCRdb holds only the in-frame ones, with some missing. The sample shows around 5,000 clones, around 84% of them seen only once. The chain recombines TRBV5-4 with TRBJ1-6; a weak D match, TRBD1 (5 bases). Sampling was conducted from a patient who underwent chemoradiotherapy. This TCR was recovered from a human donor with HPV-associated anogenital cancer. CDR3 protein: CASSLLSFGGMWNSPLHF. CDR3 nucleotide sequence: TGTGCCAGCAGCTTGTTATCGTTTGGGGGGATGTGGAATTCACCCCTCCACTTT.